This entry concerns a single T cell receptor (beta chain). Only in-frame clones appear in the TCRdb table, and some are missing; sequencing was by immunoSEQ multiplex PCR. The table records about 800,000 clones, around 96% of them present only once. This record belongs to a study of shared clonotypes between healthy human individuals. As for the study in general: Contributing individuals were two females and a few males aged 18 to 49.

Trimming pared 7 bases from V and 0 bases from J, leaving 23 bases between. The CDR3 runs 18 residues. Germline loops: CDR1 SGHTA, CDR2 FQGTGA. As defined, naive CD8 cells were CD45RO-negative and positively selected for CCR7, with terminally differentiated effector memory CD45RA+ cells excluded. All donors were healthy HIV-negative adults lacking recent acute infections or vaccinations. Sequenced sample: naive CD8+ T cells sorted from blood. V is TRBV7-3 and J is TRBJ2-3; D uncertain. This clonotype was sampled from a man aged 25 to 40 in good health. The CDR3 DNA follows: TGTGCCAGCACTTCGGGCGAAAGAGCCACCAGGAGCACAGATACGCAGTATTTT. It encodes CASTSGERATRSTDTQYF.